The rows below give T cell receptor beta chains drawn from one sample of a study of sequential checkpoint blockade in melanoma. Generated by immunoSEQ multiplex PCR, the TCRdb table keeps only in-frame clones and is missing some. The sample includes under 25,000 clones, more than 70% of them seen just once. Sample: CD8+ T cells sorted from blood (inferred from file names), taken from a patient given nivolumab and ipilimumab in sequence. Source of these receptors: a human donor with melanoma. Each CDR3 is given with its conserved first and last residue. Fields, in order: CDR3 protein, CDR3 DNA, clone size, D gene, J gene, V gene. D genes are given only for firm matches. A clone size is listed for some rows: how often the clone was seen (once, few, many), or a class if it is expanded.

CDR3 protein: CASSNRDRDYEQYF; CDR3 DNA: TGTGCCAGCAGCAACCGGGACAGGGACTACGAGCAGTACTTC; clone size: .; D gene: TRBD1; J gene: TRBJ2-7; V gene: TRBV7-9
CDR3 protein: CASSEESGTAAGELFF; CDR3 DNA: TGTGCCAGCAGTGAGGAGTCCGGGACAGCAGCCGGGGAGCTGTTTTTT; clone size: once; D gene: TRBD1; J gene: TRBJ2-2; V gene: TRBV6-1
CDR3 protein: CASSLEGGNQPQHF; CDR3 DNA: TGCGCCAGCAGCTTGGAGGGGGGCAATCAGCCCCAGCATTTT; clone size: .; D gene: .; J gene: TRBJ1-5; V gene: TRBV5-1
CDR3 protein: CASSSASGVGTGELFF; CDR3 DNA: TGTGCCAGCAGCTCGGCTAGCGGGGTTGGCACCGGGGAGCTGTTTTTT; clone size: .; D gene: TRBD2; J gene: TRBJ2-2; V gene: TRBV7-9
CDR3 protein: CASSVGAGMNTEAFF; CDR3 DNA: TGTGCCAGCAGCGTAGGGGCAGGGATGAACACTGAAGCTTTCTTT; clone size: .; D gene: .; J gene: TRBJ1-1; V gene: TRBV9
CDR3 protein: CASSLGGPNYNEQFF; CDR3 DNA: TGTGCCAGCAGCTTAGGGGGGCCAAACTACAATGAGCAGTTCTTC; clone size: .; D gene: .; J gene: TRBJ2-1; V gene: TRBV7-2
CDR3 protein: CASSPAAGGPSYGYTF; CDR3 DNA: TGTGCCAGCAGCCCGGCGGCGGGGGGCCCCAGCTATGGCTACACCTTC; clone size: .; D gene: .; J gene: TRBJ1-2; V gene: TRBV7-9
CDR3 protein: CASSFGQTQYF; CDR3 DNA: TGTGCCAGCAGTTTTGGGCAGACCCAGTACTTC; clone size: .; D gene: .; J gene: TRBJ2-5; V gene: TRBV27
CDR3 protein: CASSQTGRFAEQYF; CDR3 DNA: TGTGCCAGCAGCCAGACAGGGAGGTTCGCCGAGCAGTACTTC; clone size: few; D gene: .; J gene: TRBJ2-7; V gene: TRBV7-9
CDR3 protein: CASSLEAGELFF; CDR3 DNA: TGTGCCAGCAGCCTCGAGGCCGGGGAGCTGTTTTTT; clone size: .; D gene: .; J gene: TRBJ2-2; V gene: TRBV5-4
CDR3 protein: CASSHRGNEQFF; CDR3 DNA: TGTGCCAGCAGCCACAGGGGCAATGAGCAGTTCTTC; clone size: once; D gene: TRBD1; J gene: TRBJ2-1; V gene: TRBV6-5
CDR3 protein: CASSPDTSYGYTF; CDR3 DNA: TGTGCCAGCAGCCCGGACACCTCCTATGGCTACACCTTC; clone size: .; D gene: .; J gene: TRBJ1-2; V gene: TRBV9
CDR3 protein: CASSLMASVNTEAFF; CDR3 DNA: TGTGCCAGCAGTCTAATGGCCAGCGTGAACACTGAAGCTTTCTTT; clone size: few; D gene: .; J gene: TRBJ1-1; V gene: TRBV28
CDR3 protein: CASSSDRGGGNSPLHF; CDR3 DNA: TGTGCCAGCAGTTCCGACAGGGGAGGCGGTAATTCACCCCTCCACTTT; clone size: .; D gene: TRBD1; J gene: TRBJ1-6; V gene: TRBV6-6
CDR3 protein: CASSQAFGAEGYTF; CDR3 DNA: TGTGCCAGCAGCCAAGCATTTGGAGCCGAGGGCTACACCTTC; clone size: few; D gene: .; J gene: TRBJ1-2; V gene: TRBV14
CDR3 protein: CASSLKRTILWCEQFF; CDR3 DNA: TGTGCCAGCAGTTTAAAACGAACTATCTTGTGGTGTGAGCAGTTCTTC; clone size: .; D gene: .; J gene: TRBJ2-1; V gene: TRBV28
CDR3 protein: CASSARPGTGNHEQYF; CDR3 DNA: TGTGCCAGCAGCGCCCGTCCCGGGACAGGGAACCACGAGCAGTACTTC; clone size: .; D gene: TRBD1; J gene: TRBJ2-7; V gene: TRBV7-8
CDR3 protein: CASSLTSGSYEQYF; CDR3 DNA: TGTGCCAGCAGTTTAACTAGCGGGAGCTACGAGCAGTACTTC; clone size: .; D gene: TRBD2; J gene: TRBJ2-7; V gene: TRBV28
CDR3 protein: CASSPISGMPYEQYF; CDR3 DNA: TGTGCCAGCAGCCCCATTAGCGGGATGCCCTACGAGCAGTACTTC; clone size: .; D gene: TRBD2; J gene: TRBJ2-7; V gene: TRBV6-5
CDR3 protein: CASSLSGWNTEAFF; CDR3 DNA: TGTGCCAGCAGCTTGTCGGGATGGAACACTGAAGCTTTCTTT; clone size: .; D gene: .; J gene: TRBJ1-1; V gene: TRBV5-7
CDR3 protein: CASSLSSGGTNEQFF; CDR3 DNA: TGTGCCAGCAGCTTAAGTAGCGGGGGGACAAATGAGCAGTTCTTC; clone size: .; D gene: TRBD2; J gene: TRBJ2-1; V gene: TRBV13
CDR3 protein: CASSLAGTAYNEQFF; CDR3 DNA: TGTGCCAGCAGCCTCGCCGGGACTGCCTACAATGAGCAGTTCTTC; clone size: .; D gene: .; J gene: TRBJ2-1; V gene: TRBV6-5
CDR3 protein: CASSLGAVYNEQFF; CDR3 DNA: TGTGCCAGCAGTTTAGGGGCAGTTTACAATGAGCAGTTCTTC; clone size: .; D gene: .; J gene: TRBJ2-1; V gene: TRBV27
CDR3 protein: CASSEGRGLNTEAFF; CDR3 DNA: TGTGCCAGCAGTGAGGGCAGGGGTTTGAACACTGAAGCTTTCTTT; clone size: .; D gene: .; J gene: TRBJ1-1; V gene: TRBV2
CDR3 protein: CASSRHITGKLSYEQYF; CDR3 DNA: TGTGCCAGCAGCCGACATATAACAGGGAAGCTGTCCTACGAGCAGTACTTC; clone size: .; D gene: .; J gene: TRBJ2-7; V gene: TRBV5-4
CDR3 protein: CASSFGAGSGRNNEQFF; CDR3 DNA: TGTGCCAGCAGTTTCGGGGCGGGTAGCGGGAGGAACAATGAGCAGTTCTTC; clone size: .; D gene: TRBD2; J gene: TRBJ2-1; V gene: TRBV27
CDR3 protein: CASRETGLAREQYF; CDR3 DNA: TGTGCCAGCAGGGAAACGGGACTAGCGCGCGAGCAGTACTTC; clone size: .; D gene: TRBD2; J gene: TRBJ2-7; V gene: TRBV25-1
CDR3 protein: CSVQLNSYEQYF; CDR3 DNA: TGCAGCGTGCAACTCAACTCCTACGAGCAGTACTTC; clone size: .; D gene: .; J gene: TRBJ2-7; V gene: TRBV29-1
CDR3 protein: CASSFRRTGELFF; CDR3 DNA: TGTGCCAGCAGTTTCAGGCGAACCGGGGAGCTGTTTTTT; clone size: .; D gene: .; J gene: TRBJ2-2; V gene: TRBV27
CDR3 protein: CASSAGLESYEQYF; CDR3 DNA: TGTGCCAGTAGTGCTGGCCTAGAGTCCTACGAGCAGTACTTC; clone size: .; D gene: .; J gene: TRBJ2-7; V gene: TRBV19
CDR3 protein: CASSLVRQGRPLNYGYTF; CDR3 DNA: TGTGCCAGCAGCTTAGTTCGGCAGGGGAGACCCCTTAACTATGGCTACACCTTC; clone size: few; D gene: .; J gene: TRBJ1-2; V gene: TRBV7-9
CDR3 protein: CASSLGGTSNYEQYF; CDR3 DNA: TGTGCCAGCAGCTTAGGTGGGACTAGCAACTACGAGCAGTACTTC; clone size: .; D gene: TRBD2; J gene: TRBJ2-7; V gene: TRBV7-6
CDR3 protein: CASSRDFYNEQFF; CDR3 DNA: TGTGCCAGCAGCCGGGACTTTTACAATGAGCAGTTCTTC; clone size: .; D gene: .; J gene: TRBJ2-1; V gene: TRBV28
CDR3 protein: CASSMVGQGNSPLHF; CDR3 DNA: TGTGCCAGTAGTATGGTGGGACAGGGGAATTCACCCCTCCACTTT; clone size: few; D gene: TRBD1; J gene: TRBJ1-6; V gene: TRBV19
CDR3 protein: CASTLYNEQFF; CDR3 DNA: TGTGCCAGTACCCTTTACAATGAGCAGTTCTTC; clone size: once; D gene: .; J gene: TRBJ2-1; V gene: TRBV19
CDR3 protein: CASTYDSDNEQFF; CDR3 DNA: TGTGCCAGTACCTATGACAGTGACAATGAGCAGTTCTTC; clone size: .; D gene: .; J gene: TRBJ2-1; V gene: TRBV19
CDR3 protein: CASSHPGQGADEAFF; CDR3 DNA: TGCGCCAGCAGCCATCCGGGACAGGGGGCTGATGAAGCTTTCTTT; clone size: .; D gene: TRBD1; J gene: TRBJ1-1; V gene: TRBV4-1
CDR3 protein: CASTVGGAQEKLFF; CDR3 DNA: TGTGCCAGCACCGTTGGGGGGGCACAGGAAAAACTGTTTTTT; clone size: .; D gene: .; J gene: TRBJ1-4; V gene: TRBV5-6
CDR3 protein: CATSDQGAWQPQHF; CDR3 DNA: TGCGCCACCTCAGACCAGGGGGCATGGCAGCCCCAGCATTTT; clone size: few; D gene: TRBD1; J gene: TRBJ1-5; V gene: TRBV10-2
CDR3 protein: CASSPARRVYEQYF; CDR3 DNA: TGTGCCAGCAGTCCGGCCCGGAGGGTTTACGAGCAGTACTTC; clone size: .; D gene: .; J gene: TRBJ2-7; V gene: TRBV5-5
CDR3 protein: CASSWDRGAEKLFF; CDR3 DNA: TGTGCCAGCAGCTGGGACAGGGGTGCTGAAAAACTGTTTTTT; clone size: .; D gene: TRBD1; J gene: TRBJ1-4; V gene: TRBV27
CDR3 protein: CASSLSSLADTQYF; CDR3 DNA: TGTGCCAGCAGCCTTAGTAGCCTTGCAGATACGCAGTATTTT; clone size: .; D gene: .; J gene: TRBJ2-3; V gene: TRBV7-9
CDR3 protein: CASSFLGGGTEAFF; CDR3 DNA: TGTGCCAGCAGTTTTTTAGGGGGCGGAACTGAAGCTTTCTTT; clone size: .; D gene: TRBD1; J gene: TRBJ1-1; V gene: TRBV28
CDR3 protein: CASSVGTSAYNEQFF; CDR3 DNA: TGTGCCAGTAGTGTCGGGACTAGCGCCTACAATGAGCAGTTCTTC; clone size: .; D gene: TRBD2; J gene: TRBJ2-1; V gene: TRBV19
CDR3 protein: CASSLGVLRAGDAGNTIYF; CDR3 DNA: TGTGCCAGCAGCTTAGGGGTCTTGAGGGCAGGGGACGCTGGAAACACCATATATTTT; clone size: .; D gene: .; J gene: TRBJ1-3; V gene: TRBV7-9
CDR3 protein: CASSFGGGTSNEQFF; CDR3 DNA: TGTGCCAGCAGCTTCGGGGGGGGGACCTCCAATGAGCAGTTCTTC; clone size: .; D gene: TRBD2; J gene: TRBJ2-1; V gene: TRBV7-3
CDR3 protein: CASNQGQPSYNEQFF; CDR3 DNA: TGTGCCAGCAACCAGGGACAGCCCTCCTACAATGAGCAGTTCTTC; clone size: .; D gene: TRBD1; J gene: TRBJ2-1; V gene: TRBV27
CDR3 protein: CASSSKDSLNEQFF; CDR3 DNA: TGTGCCAGCAGCTCTAAGGACAGTCTCAATGAGCAGTTCTTC; clone size: .; D gene: .; J gene: TRBJ2-1; V gene: TRBV9
CDR3 protein: CASSDIPGLANTGELFF; CDR3 DNA: TGTGCCAGCAGTGATATTCCTGGACTGGCGAACACCGGGGAGCTGTTTTTT; clone size: .; D gene: .; J gene: TRBJ2-2; V gene: TRBV25-1
CDR3 protein: CASSPGLAGYNEQFF; CDR3 DNA: TGTGCCAGCAGCCCCGGGCTAGCGGGGTACAATGAGCAGTTCTTC; clone size: .; D gene: TRBD2; J gene: TRBJ2-1; V gene: TRBV28